This is a list of T cell receptor beta chains from one sample in a study of CD8+ T cells in alopecia areata. TCRdb's table, derived via immunoSEQ multiplex PCR, lists solely in-frame clones and lacks some. The sample holds nearly 200,000 clones, roughly 64% seen once. Material: CD4+ T cells sorted from blood, obtained at week 24, from a patient treated with tofacitinib. The receptors shown here come from a human donor with alopecia areata. The CDR3 runs from the conserved cysteine through the conserved F or W. The D gene is left open where the match is weak. A clone size is listed for some rows: how often the clone was seen (once, few, many), or a class if it is expanded.

size,V,J,D,DNA,CDR3
few,TRBV29-1,TRBJ2-7,TRBD1,TGCAGCGTTAGACAGGGGAACGAGCAGTACTTC,CSVRQGNEQYF
-,TRBV30,TRBJ2-7,TRBD2,TGTGCCTGGAGCGTGGGACTAGGCGAGCAGTACTTC,CAWSVGLGEQYF
few,TRBV6-5,TRBJ1-2,-,TGTGCCAGCAGTTACTCGAAAGGGGGTAACTATGGCTACACCTTC,CASSYSKGGNYGYTF
-,TRBV5-1,TRBJ1-2,TRBD1,TGCGCCAGCAGCTTAACAGGGGGCGGTGGCTACACCTTC,CASSLTGGGGYTF
-,TRBV25-1,TRBJ2-7,TRBD1,TGTGCCAGCAGTGAAACAGGGGGCGACTACGAGCAGTACTTC,CASSETGGDYEQYF
-,TRBV15,TRBJ1-1,-,TGTGCCACCAGCAGGAAGGGCGCTGAAGCTTTCTTT,CATSRKGAEAFF
-,TRBV20-1,TRBJ2-1,-,TGCAGTGCCGTCTCGTACAATGAGCAGTTCTTC,CSAVSYNEQFF
-,TRBV2,TRBJ2-2,TRBD1,TGTGCCAGCAGTCCCCGGGGGACAGGGGGCACCGGGGAGCTGTTTTTT,CASSPRGTGGTGELFF
-,TRBV5-1,TRBJ2-7,-,TGCGCCAGCAGCTTGGAAGGGGCACCCTCCTACGAGCAGTACTTC,CASSLEGAPSYEQYF
-,TRBV25-1,TRBJ1-1,-,TGTGCCAGCAGTGAAGAGACAGGCTTTGGGGTAGCTTTCTTT,CASSEETGFGVAFF
few,TRBV5-4,TRBJ2-1,-,TGTGCCAGCAGCTCGACCTACAATGAGCAGTTCTTC,CASSSTYNEQFF
-,TRBV9,TRBJ1-6,-,TGTGCCAGCAGCCACACAGGGTCTAATTCACCCCTCCACTTT,CASSHTGSNSPLHF
few,TRBV29-1,TRBJ2-1,TRBD1,TGCAGCGGTCCGGGACAGGGAGGAAATGAGCAGTTCTTC,CSGPGQGGNEQFF
-,TRBV6-6,TRBJ2-5,TRBD1,TGTGCCAGTGCGACGGACAGGGTCGCAGAGACCCAGTACTTC,CASATDRVAETQYF
few,TRBV7-9,TRBJ2-7,TRBD1,TGTGCCAGCAGCTTTGGGGACAGGAGATCCTACGAGCAGTACTTC,CASSFGDRRSYEQYF
-,TRBV10-3,TRBJ1-2,TRBD1,TGTGCCATCAGTGAAGGTTCGAGCGACAGGGGGGAGTGGTACTATGGCTACACCTTC,CAISEGSSDRGEWYYGYTF
few,TRBV21-1,TRBJ2-4,-,TGTGCCAGCAGCAAAGAGTACGGGGCTATCACTAACATTCAGTACTTC,CASSKEYGAITNIQYF
-,TRBV7-2,TRBJ2-2,-,TGTGCCAGCAGCTTCCAAGGGACTGCGAACACCGGGGAGCTGTTTTTT,CASSFQGTANTGELFF
few,TRBV20-1,TRBJ1-1,-,TGCAGTGCAGGGATGGGGGAGGGAGCTTTCTTT,CSAGMGEGAFF
-,TRBV9,TRBJ1-2,-,TGTGCCAGCAGCGTAGTGGGTAACTATGGCTACACCTTC,CASSVVGNYGYTF
-,TRBV7-2,TRBJ2-5,TRBD2,TGTGCCAGCAGCTTAACGGGGGGATATCAAGAGACCCAGTACTTC,CASSLTGGYQETQYF
-,TRBV29-1,TRBJ2-6,-,TGCAGCGTTGAAGGTCAGAAAAACGTCCTGACTTTC,CSVEGQKNVLTF
-,TRBV2,TRBJ2-7,-,TGTGCCAGCTGTTCGGACAACTACGAGCAGTACTTC,CASCSDNYEQYF
few,TRBV9,TRBJ2-7,TRBD2,TGTGCCAGCAGCACTAGCGGGGGCAGCTCCTACGAGCAGTACTTC,CASSTSGGSSYEQYF
-,TRBV5-1,TRBJ2-3,-,TGCGCCAGCAGCTTGAGCGGCACAGATACGCAGTATTTT,CASSLSGTDTQYF
-,TRBV5-1,TRBJ1-2,TRBD1,TGCGCCAGCAGCATCCAGGGGGCGCGAGGCTACACCTTC,CASSIQGARGYTF
-,TRBV4-1,TRBJ2-2,TRBD2,TGCGCCAGCAGCCCCCGGACAGGGGGAAGGACTAGCGGGAATCCCGGGGAGCTGTTTTTT,CASSPRTGGRTSGNPGELFF
many,TRBV7-2,TRBJ2-7,TRBD2,TGTGCCAGCAGCTTTGGGGGAGGGCCCCACGAGCAGTACTTC,CASSFGGGPHEQYF
-,TRBV29-1,TRBJ2-7,TRBD1,TGCAGCGTCGTGGGACAGGGATCCTACGAGCAGTACTTC,CSVVGQGSYEQYF
-,TRBV10-3,TRBJ1-5,-,TGTGCCATCAGTGATACGAATCAGCCCCAGCATTTT,CAISDTNQPQHF
-,TRBV2,TRBJ2-5,-,TGTGCCAGCGGGTTCCAAGAGACCCAGTACTTC,CASGFQETQYF
-,TRBV7-9,TRBJ1-2,-,TGTGCCAGCAGCCCCAGCTATGGCTACACCTTC,CASSPSYGYTF
-,TRBV5-6,TRBJ1-2,-,TGTGCCAGCAGCTTCGCCAGGGGAGGCTACACCTTC,CASSFARGGYTF
once,TRBV2,TRBJ1-2,-,TGTGCCAGCAGTGAAGGCACAGTTTCATCCTATGGCTACACCTTC,CASSEGTVSSYGYTF
-,TRBV29-1,TRBJ2-6,-,TGCAGCGTTGAACAGGGGAGGTCAAGCTCTGGGGCCAACGTCCTGACTTTC,CSVEQGRSSSGANVLTF